This T cell receptor beta chain emerged from a study of blood T cell repertoires in COVID-19. CDR3 length: 18 amino acids. Trimming pared 5 bases from V and 0 bases from J, leaving 20 bases between. Germline V gives CDR1 MNHNY, CDR2 SVGAGI (reference sequence). Repertoires were generated with immunoSEQ multiplex PCR, while TCRdb's copy carries only in-frame clones and drops some. The sample contains hundreds of thousands of clones, roughly 90% of which appear only once. The chain uses TRBV6-6 and TRBJ2-1, with D maybe TRBD2 (5 bases). The sample comprised PBMCs or T cells enriched from blood (not recorded which). The sequence was obtained from a woman in her 50s who had recovered from COVID-19. The CDR3 protein is CASSRPVDGGRSYNEQFF. In DNA form, the CDR3 reads TGTGCCAGCAGTCGCCCGGTAGATGGCGGGCGCTCCTACAATGAGCAGTTCTTC.